This TCR beta chain was captured in a study of shared clonotypes between healthy human individuals. Background on the study: Three CD4 naive, three CD4 memory, two CD8 naive and one CD8 memory plate were used per donor. General observations from the study: Clonotype sharing among donors, it was expected, would be affected by sequencing depth. Four donors shared about 5% of their naive CD4 clonotypes.

Regarding this clone: Its antigen is unidentified.

This CDR3 spans 17 amino acids. V gave up 6 bases and J gave up 9 bases; unmatched junction bases: 15. Germline assignment: CDR1 SNHLY and CDR2 FYNNEI. Naivety among CD8 cells was defined by CD45RO negativity and positive CCR7 selection, thereby excluding terminally differentiated effector memory CD45RA+ cells. Clones were sequenced by immunoSEQ multiplex PCR, and TCRdb holds only the in-frame ones, with some missing. The sample shows around 2,000,000 clones, around 96% of them seen only once. The rearrangement uses TRBV2 and TRBJ1-6; 9 bases agree with TRBD1. The sample taken for sequencing was naive CD8+ T cells sorted from blood. This receptor was identified in a man aged 18 to 29 in good health. Here the CDR3 DNA reads TGTGCCAGCAGCTCCGAGAGTCCCGGGACAGGGCTTTCACCCCTCCACTTT. Its translation is CASSSESPGTGLSPLHF.